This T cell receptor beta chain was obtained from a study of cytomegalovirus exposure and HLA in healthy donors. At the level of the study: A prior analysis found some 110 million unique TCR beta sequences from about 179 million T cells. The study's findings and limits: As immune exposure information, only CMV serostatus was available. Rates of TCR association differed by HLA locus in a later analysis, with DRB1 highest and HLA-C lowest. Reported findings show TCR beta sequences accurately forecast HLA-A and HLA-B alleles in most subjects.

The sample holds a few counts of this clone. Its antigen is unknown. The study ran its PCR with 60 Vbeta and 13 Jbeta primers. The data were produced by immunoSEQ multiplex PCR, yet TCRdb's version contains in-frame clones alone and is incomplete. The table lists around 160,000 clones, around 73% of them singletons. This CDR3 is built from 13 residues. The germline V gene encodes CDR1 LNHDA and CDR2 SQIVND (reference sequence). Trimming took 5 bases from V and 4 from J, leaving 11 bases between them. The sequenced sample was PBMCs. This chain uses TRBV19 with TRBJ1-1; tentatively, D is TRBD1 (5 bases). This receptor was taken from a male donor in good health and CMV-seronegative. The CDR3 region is CASSLKRGTEAFF. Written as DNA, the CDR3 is TGTGCCAGTAGTCTTAAAAGGGGCACTGAAGCTTTCTTT. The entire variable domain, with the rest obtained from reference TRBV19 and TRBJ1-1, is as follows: DGGITQSPKYLFRKEGQNVTLSCEQNLNHDAMYWYRQDPGQGLRLIYYSQIVNDFQKGDIAEGYSVSREKKESFPLTVTSAQKNPTAFYLCASSLKRGTEAFFGQGTRLTVV.